Listed below are T cell receptor beta chains from one sample, sequenced in a study of blood T cell repertoires in COVID-19. The table came from immunoSEQ multiplex PCR; TCRdb's copy has only in-frame clones and leaves some out. The table records about 46,000 clones, around 87% of them present only once. Sequencing was done on a sample of peripheral blood. These receptors were taken from a human donor in a cohort sampled during active COVID-19. The CDR3 runs from the conserved cysteine through the conserved F or W. A D gene is named only where the DNA matches it firmly. Size is omitted from some rows. Given values are once, few, many or a class for expanded clones.

V gene	J gene	CDR3 length	clone size	D gene	CDR3 DNA	CDR3 protein
TRBV5-1	TRBJ2-2	15	.	TRBD1	TGCGCCAGCAGCCCGGGACAGCTGAACACCGGGGAGCTGTTTTTT	CASSPGQLNTGELFF
TRBV25-1	TRBJ1-5	14	once	TRBD1	TGTGCCAGCAGTGGACAGGGAGGCAATCAGCCCCAGCATTTT	CASSGQGGNQPQHF
TRBV10-2	TRBJ2-1	15	.	TRBD1	TGCGCCAGCAGAGGAGGACAGGGGGAGATCGATGAGCAGTTCTTC	CASRGGQGEIDEQFF
TRBV7-9	TRBJ2-2	13	few	.	TGTGCCAGCAGGACCAGGGACACCGGGGAGCTGTTTTTT	CASRTRDTGELFF
TRBV18	TRBJ2-3	18	.	TRBD2	TGTGCCAGCTCACCATTCGCTAGCGGGGGACACAGCACAGATACGCAGTATTTT	CASSPFASGGHSTDTQYF
TRBV4-1	TRBJ2-3	13	.	.	TGCGCCAGCAGCCCGATAGCGAGGGATACGCAGTATTTT	CASSPIARDTQYF
TRBV27	TRBJ1-2	13	.	.	TGTGCCAGCAGTTTATACAGGGACTATGGCTACACCTTC	CASSLYRDYGYTF
TRBV28	TRBJ1-1	11	.	TRBD1	TGTGCCAGCAGTTTAAGGGACAGGGATTTCTTT	CASSLRDRDFF
TRBV28	TRBJ1-1	18	once	.	TGTGCCAGCAGTTTGGAGTTCCTTACGACGGGGATGAACACTGAAGCTTTCTTT	CASSLEFLTTGMNTEAFF
TRBV6-6	TRBJ2-2	16	.	TRBD2	TGTGCCAGCAGTTACTCGGCGGGGGGGCTTATCGGGGAGCTGTTTTTT	CASSYSAGGLIGELFF
TRBV10-2	TRBJ1-5	14	.	.	TGCGCCAGCAGTGAGAGCTTAACCAATCAGCCCCAGCATTTT	CASSESLTNQPQHF
TRBV2	TRBJ2-1	15	.	TRBD2	TGTGCCAGCAGTCCGAGCGGGGGTAATTACAATGAGCAGTTCTTC	CASSPSGGNYNEQFF
TRBV24-1	TRBJ1-5	13	few	.	TGTGCCACCAGTGATTTCGGGGATCAGCCCCAGCATTTT	CATSDFGDQPQHF
TRBV7-2	TRBJ1-3	17	.	TRBD1	TGTGCCAGCAGCCAGGGACAGGGTCCCTCCACTGGAAACACCATATATTTT	CASSQGQGPSTGNTIYF
TRBV27	TRBJ2-7	15	.	TRBD2	TGTGCCAGCAGTTTAAGGGCCGGACTAGACTACGAGCAGTACTTC	CASSLRAGLDYEQYF
TRBV5-6	TRBJ1-1	14	once	.	TGTGCCAGCAGCTTGGGGGCCGGGGGCACTGAAGCTTTCTTT	CASSLGAGGTEAFF
TRBV14	TRBJ2-7	15	.	.	TGTGCCAGCAGCCCCCTGGGGTCGGGGACCTACGAGCAGTACTTC	CASSPLGSGTYEQYF
TRBV25-1	TRBJ2-6	15	.	.	TGTGCCAGCAGTGAATCACAGACTGGGGCCAACGTCCTGACTTTC	CASSESQTGANVLTF
TRBV2	TRBJ2-7	15	.	TRBD2	TGTGCCAGCAGTGTTTTAGCGGGGGGCCCCTACGAGCAGTACTTC	CASSVLAGGPYEQYF
TRBV6-5	TRBJ1-5	14	.	.	TGTGCCAGCAGCCGAGATGGTGGCAATCAGCCCCAGCATTTT	CASSRDGGNQPQHF
TRBV27	TRBJ1-5	15	.	.	TGTGCCAGCAGTCCCTCTATCGGGTGGCATCAGCCCCAGCATTTT	CASSPSIGWHQPQHF
TRBV7-3	TRBJ2-1	13	.	TRBD1	TGTGCCAGCAGCCTGGACAGGGGTGGTGAGCAGTTCTTC	CASSLDRGGEQFF
TRBV9	TRBJ1-2	15	many	TRBD1	TGTGCCAGCAGCCCCGGGGACAGGGTGTCCTATGGCTACACCTTC	CASSPGDRVSYGYTF
TRBV7-7	TRBJ2-5	15	.	.	TGTGCCAGCAGCCCCGGCGGGACCCCAACGGAGACCCAGTACTTC	CASSPGGTPTETQYF
TRBV27	TRBJ2-7	13	.	.	TGTGCCAGCAGTAACACAGGAGCCTACGAGCAGTACTTC	CASSNTGAYEQYF
TRBV5-6	TRBJ2-7	14	.	.	TGTGCCAGCAGCTCCTTTGTTGCGGGCTACGAGCAGTACTTC	CASSSFVAGYEQYF
TRBV27	TRBJ2-5	14	.	TRBD2	TGTGCCAGCAGGGGACTAGCGAGTTCGGAGACCCAGTACTTC	CASRGLASSETQYF
TRBV25-1	TRBJ1-2	17	.	TRBD1	TGTGCCAGCAGTGAGGCCGGGACAGGCCTCCCCTTCGGGGGCTACACCTTC	CASSEAGTGLPFGGYTF
TRBV19	TRBJ1-2	15	.	TRBD1	TGTGCCAGTAGTATAGGTGGACAGGGGACCTATGGCTACACCTTC	CASSIGGQGTYGYTF
TRBV9	TRBJ2-3	14	.	.	TGTGCCAGCAGCCCCCGCGGGGGCACAGATACGCAGTATTTT	CASSPRGGTDTQYF
TRBV19	TRBJ2-7	16	.	.	TGTGCCAGTAGTATCTCCGAGGGGGGGATACCCTACGAGCAGTACTTC	CASSISEGGIPYEQYF
TRBV18	TRBJ2-2	15	.	TRBD2	TGTGCCAGCTCACCGGGACTAGGTGACACCGGGGAGCTGTTTTTT	CASSPGLGDTGELFF
TRBV5-1	TRBJ1-6	15	.	TRBD1	TGCGCCAGCAGCCCTGGGACAGGAGGAGTTTCACCCCTCCACTTT	CASSPGTGGVSPLHF
TRBV27	TRBJ1-6	15	.	.	TGTGCCAGCAGATATAGCGGGTCCTATAATTCACCCCTCCACTTT	CASRYSGSYNSPLHF
TRBV6-5	TRBJ2-5	13	.	.	TGTGCCAGCAGCTCCAGCGAGAGGGAGACCCAGTACTTC	CASSSSERETQYF
TRBV7-8	TRBJ1-5	15	.	.	TGTGCCAGCAGCTTAGGACAGGCTAGCAATCAGCCCCAGCATTTT	CASSLGQASNQPQHF
TRBV5-1	TRBJ2-7	15	.	TRBD2	TGCGCCAGCAGCTTGGTTGCGGGAGGGATCCACGAGCAGTACTTC	CASSLVAGGIHEQYF
TRBV7-2	TRBJ2-7	14	.	TRBD2	TGTGCCAGCAGCCTTAGCGGGAAGACCTACGAGCAGTACTTC	CASSLSGKTYEQYF
TRBV19	TRBJ2-3	14	.	TRBD2	TGTGCCAGTAGTATAGATAGCGGGGCAGATACGCAGTATTTT	CASSIDSGADTQYF
TRBV5-5	TRBJ1-5	15	.	TRBD1	TGTGCCAGCAGCTTCACAGGGGCTGGCAATCAGCCCCAGCATTTT	CASSFTGAGNQPQHF
TRBV15	TRBJ1-5	13	.	.	TGTGCCACCAGCAGTGTTGTTCTGCAGCCCCAGCATTTT	CATSSVVLQPQHF
TRBV28	TRBJ2-4	13	.	.	TGTGCCACCCATGGGACAATCAAAAACATTCAGTACTTC	CATHGTIKNIQYF
TRBV9	TRBJ2-1	15	.	TRBD2	TGTGCCAGCAGCGGGGGGACTAGCGGCAGGAATGAGCAGTTCTTC	CASSGGTSGRNEQFF
TRBV7-2	TRBJ1-2	13	few	TRBD1	TGTGCCAGCAGCGCGCCGGGACAGAATGGCTACACCTTC	CASSAPGQNGYTF
TRBV9	TRBJ2-7	15	.	TRBD1	TGTGCCAGCAGCCAACAGGGGAATCCCTCGGACGAGCAGTACTTC	CASSQQGNPSDEQYF
TRBV5-1	TRBJ1-1	15	.	.	TGCGCCAGCAGCTCGACAGGCAAGGGGAACACTGAAGCTTTCTTT	CASSSTGKGNTEAFF
TRBV4-3	TRBJ2-7	14	.	TRBD1	TGCGCCAGCAGCCAAGGGACAGGGGTATACGAGCAGTACTTC	CASSQGTGVYEQYF
TRBV10-3	TRBJ2-7	14	.	.	TGTGCCATCAGTGAGTCGGGGGGATCCTACGAGCAGTACTTC	CAISESGGSYEQYF
TRBV9	TRBJ2-7	15	.	TRBD1	TGTGCCAGCACTCAGGGGGCAGGGGTCTCCTACGAGCAGTACTTC	CASTQGAGVSYEQYF
TRBV19	TRBJ2-2	16	.	TRBD2	TGTGCCAGTAGTATAGCAAGGACTAGATCCCCCGGGGAGCTGTTTTTT	CASSIARTRSPGELFF